This TCR beta chain was identified in a study of cytomegalovirus exposure and HLA in healthy donors (dated by TCRdb to between 2016 and 2019). Regarding the complete study: According to a later analysis, the roughly 120 validation repertoires were produced on the same platform as the 700 or so repertoires of the first cohort. Along with the approximately 650-subject first cohort, a separate validation cohort of roughly 110 different subjects was used. The study aimed to test whether cataloging public T cell receptors could reveal signatures of past pathogen exposure. To predict cytomegalovirus infection status, the study combined high-throughput TCR immunosequencing, statistical association of individual TCRs with disease status, and machine learning. The full study reports these points: Subsequent analysis determined that TCRs grouped into clusters in the first cohort also showed a tendency toward co-occurrence across the 120 or so validation repertoires, and 94% of cluster scores exceeded 0. The study listed approximately 150 TCR beta chains as associated with cytomegalovirus. While some public TCRs were present in many individuals, most TCR sequences turned up only very rarely across donors. The classifier was reported to diagnose cytomegalovirus status with high specificity and sensitivity in both the original cohort and the validation cohort. It was suggested by the authors that the approach could potentially be generalized to other disease states and immunological phenotypes. In vitro tests confirmed that a few of the cytomegalovirus-associated TCR beta chains recognize cytomegalovirus antigens. A later analysis lacked HLA typing for the validation cohort, so it scored co-occurrence in that cohort across all 110 or so repertoires.

As for this clone: What antigen it recognizes has not been identified. Base-call qualities are not available, and no considerably larger clone is one nucleotide away.

The method behind the library was the immunoSEQ multiplex PCR assay. Concerning the study's data processing: A statistical classification framework was built for diagnosing cytomegalovirus status from the catalog of TCR beta chain sequences. The source is immuneACCESS, and TCRdb retained only in-frame sequences with V and J called. Part of the clones is not carried over; for the studies checked, unresolved V genes explain less than half of this, and the remainder is unexplained. V and J calls plus clone size are reproduced from that table; the DNA served to infer D and trimming. The sample contains about 360,000 clones, more than 80% of them found a single time. The ten largest clonotypes hold around 0.8% of the sample. V is clipped by 8 bases and J by 6 bases, and the sequence between their germline boundaries is 13 bases long. CDR1 and CDR2 are read off the germline V gene as MDHEN and SYDVKM. The CDR3 spans 12 residues, from the cysteine through the phenylalanine. Just CDR3 DNA is preserved here, 36 bases in frame from base 1.

Donors formed part of the validation cohort, which comprised over a hundred subjects and was distinct from the first cohort of 666 subjects. The TCR sequence derives from a woman younger than 30 in good health and CMV-seronegative. Material: PBMCs. The receptor chain draws on TRBV28 and TRBJ1-1; no D gene can be assigned with confidence. In nucleotide form, the sequence is TGTGCCAGCCGCCAAGGTCAGGCTGAAGCTTTCTTT. Translated, it gives CASRQGQAEAFF.